Shown below are 13 T cell receptor beta chains from a single sample sequenced in a study of technical replicates of blood from a handful of donors. Only in-frame clones appear in the TCRdb table, and some are missing; sequencing was by immunoSEQ multiplex PCR. The table includes 70,000 to 95,000 clones, roughly 92% detected once. Sequences were obtained from T cells isolated from PBMCs. These TCRs come from a human donor in good health.

This clone was counted once. This sequence joins TRBV7-8 and TRBJ1-1, with unresolved D. Trimming removed 1 base at V and 4 bases at J, with 10 bases between. CDR1 and CDR2 from the germline V gene are SGHVS and FQNEAQ. The CDR3 runs to 14 residues. The CDR3 is CASSLVTPVTEAFF. Written as DNA, the CDR3 is TGTGCCAGCAGCTTAGTGACTCCTGTCACTGAAGCTTTCTTT.

CDR3 protein: CASSSRTGPPYEQYF. The CDR3 nucleotides are TGTGCCAGTAGTTCACGGACAGGGCCCCCTTACGAGCAGTACTTC. The chain uses TRBV19 and TRBJ2-7; 8 bases match TRBD1. This CDR3 region has 15 residues. V shed 5 bases and J 4 bases; nucleotides not matched to a gene: 10. In germline, CDR1 is LNHDA, CDR2 SQIVND (reference sequence). Full variable domain (outside the CDR3, taken from reference TRBV19 and TRBJ2-7): DGGITQSPKYLFRKEGQNVTLSCEQNLNHDAMYWYRQDPGQGLRLIYYSQIVNDFQKGDIAEGYSVSREKKESFPLTVTSAQKNPTAFYLCASSSRTGPPYEQYFGPGTRLTVT.

The chain joins TRBV9 to TRBJ1-2; unclear D gene. CDR3 length: 16 residues. Per germline, CDR1 SGDLS and CDR2 YYNGEE. Trimming removed 3 bases at V and 4 bases at J, with 19 bases between. In DNA, the CDR3 is TGTGCCAGCAGCGCGGGATCGGGATCAACCCTCTATGGCTACACCTTC. Protein product: CASSAGSGSTLYGYTF.

J is TRBJ2-7 and V is TRBV5-1; TRBD2 agrees at 13 bases. This CDR3 spans 14 amino acids. The trim removed 0 bases at V and 6 bases at J, leaving 0 bases unmatched. Germline-derived CDR1 and CDR2 are SGHRS and YFSETQ. The CDR3 loop reads CASSLGTSGSEQYF. For the CDR3, the DNA is TGCGCCAGCAGCTTGGGGACTAGCGGGAGCGAGCAGTACTTC.

The chain joins TRBV6-5 to TRBJ1-2; 7 bases agree with TRBD1. The V gene's germline CDR1 is MNHEY and CDR2 SVGAGI. The ends lost 8 bases at V and 0 bases at J; junction bases unmatched: 9. The CDR3 extends over 15 amino acids. This chain's CDR3 is CASGGQVLSNYGYTF. The CDR3 DNA reads as TGTGCCAGCGGAGGACAGGTGCTATCTAACTATGGCTACACCTTC.

The CDR3 DNA reads TGTGCCACCAGCAGAGGGGTGGGGCGGGGCACTGAAGCTTTCTTT. It is translated as CATSRGVGRGTEAFF. The chain couples TRBV15 to TRBJ1-1, with D tentatively TRBD1 (5 bases). Germline CDR1 reads LNHNV; CDR2 reads YYDKDF (reference sequence). V lost 1 base, J lost 4 bases, and 13 bases lay in between. The CDR3 loop spans 15 amino acids.

The chain couples TRBV30 to TRBJ1-6; 7 nucleotides align to TRBD1. V trimming: 4 bases; J trimming: 3 bases; junction bases outside the gene matches: 12. Looked up from germline, CDR1 is GTSNPN and CDR2 is SVGIG (reference sequence). The CDR3 is 17 amino acids. The CDR3 DNA reads as TGTGCCTGGAAGGCCGACAGGGTTCCCCACTATAATTCACCCCTCCACTTT. Amino acids: CAWKADRVPHYNSPLHF.

J is TRBJ1-2 and V is TRBV6-1, with TRBD1 identical over 9 bases. V lost 7 bases, J lost 8 bases, and 8 bases stayed unmatched. CDR3 length: 13 residues. Looked up from germline, CDR1 is MNHNS and CDR2 is SASEGT. CDR3 protein: CASTADRGGGYTF. The DNA for the CDR3 is TGTGCCAGCACCGCGGACAGGGGTGGGGGCTACACCTTC.

The V gene is TRBV27, the J gene TRBJ2-2, with D tentatively TRBD2 (5 bases). The CDR3 has 15 residues. The germline V gene has CDR1 MNHEY and CDR2 SMNVEV (reference sequence). V lost 3 bases, J lost 6 bases, and 14 bases lay in between. CDR3 nucleotide sequence: TGTGCCAGCAGTTTTCTGGGGAGAGTGGCCGGGGAGCTGTTTTTT. Its translation is CASSFLGRVAGELFF.

The CDR3 nucleotides read TGTGCCATCGAGGTGGCAAACAATGAGCAGTTCTTC. This encodes CAIEVANNEQFF. The V and J genes are TRBV10-3 and TRBJ2-1; D uncertain. With 8 bases removed from V and 5 bases from J, the gap between germline ends came to 10 bases. The CDR3 totals 12 residues. Germline CDR1 reads ENHRY; CDR2 reads SYGVKD.

V is TRBV15 and J is TRBJ1-4; 8 bases are a match to TRBD1. This CDR3 is built from 13 residues. Trimming removed 9 bases from V and 10 bases from J; junction bases left unmatched: 10. Germline V gives CDR1 LNHNV, CDR2 YYDKDF (reference sequence). The CDR3 loop is CATPKDRAAKLFF. DNA of the CDR3: TGTGCCACTCCGAAGGACAGGGCGGCAAAACTGTTTTTT. Combining the CDR3 with reference TRBV15 and TRBJ1-4 gives the whole variable domain DAMVIQNPRYQVTQFGKPVTLSCSQTLNHNVMYWYQQKSSQAPKLLFHYYDKDFNNEADTPDNFQSRRPNTSFCFLDIRSPGLGDTAMYLCATPKDRAAKLFFGSGTQLSVL.

This clone was detected only once. V gene TRBV5-1 combines with J gene TRBJ1-2, with TRBD1 as a possible D gene (5 bases). This CDR3 has 14 amino acids. The germline V and J ends were trimmed by 0 bases and 4 bases, with 10 bases remaining between them. Germline V gene data show CDR1 as SGHRS and CDR2 as YFSETQ. CDR3 bases: TGCGCCAGCAGCTTGGGACAGCTTGTCTATGGCTACACCTTC. Translating it yields CASSLGQLVYGYTF.

V gene TRBV28 combines with J gene TRBJ2-1, with 7 bases that match TRBD1. The CDR3 length is 15 residues. Losses at the gene ends were 6 bases for V and 0 bases for J; bases not matched to a gene: 5. The germline gives CDR1 MDHEN, CDR2 SYDVKM. In DNA form, the CDR3 reads TGTGCCAGCAGGACGACAGGGAGCTCCTACAATGAGCAGTTCTTC. As protein: CASRTTGSSYNEQFF.